This T cell receptor (delta chain) stems from a study of Vδ1+ human thymocytes. Broader study findings: Bulk repertoire data may be misinterpreted because of unexpected Vdelta2 sequences. Despite high sort purity, about a fifth of thymic T cell receptor delta sequences were Vdelta2. In the thymus, TRG and TRD repertoires looked highly polyclonal with Gaussian CDR3 lengths.

Regarding this clone: Its antigen is still unknown.

The template was reverse-transcribed extracted RNA. Pooled V-gene forward primers with one constant-region reverse primer generated the CDR3 amplicons by multiplex PCR. TCRdb called clones anew from the multiplex PCR reads with CATT. The data hold some 19,000 delta-chain clones, with more than 8% observed a single time. With 0 bases clipped from V and 3 bases from J, the junction kept 13 bases outside the gene matches. Germline V gene data show CDR1 as TSWWSYY and CDR2 as QGS. The CDR3 runs to 18 residues. The sequence came from a child younger than two who had congenital heart surgery. The V call is TRDV1, the J call TRDJ1, with TRDD3 identical over 7 bases. Material: Vdelta1+ gamma-delta thymocytes from the thymus. The subset here: FACS-sorted CD3+ TCRalphabeta- TCRVdelta1+ TCRVdelta2- thymocytes. Here the CDR3 reads CALGELHPPYWGPDKLIF. The CDR3 DNA is TGTGCTCTTGGGGAACTACACCCACCGTACTGGGGCCCCGATAAACTCATCTTT.